This note documents a single T cell receptor beta chain sequence. The CDR3 covers 17 residues. Germline CDR1 is LGHDT and CDR2 is YNNKEL (reference sequence). Unmatched junction bases numbered 3, after V lost 4 bases and J lost 0 bases. In the original workflow: How many nucleated cells were present was estimated from reference gene primer amplification. Assay used: immunoSEQ multiplex PCR; TCRdb lists only in-frame clones, some missing. V, J and clone size are those of that table, while D and trimming were read from the DNA. The table has around 150,000 clones, roughly 73% seen once. The data were taken from a study of blood T cell repertoires in COVID-19. On the study more broadly: From the United States, Italy and Spain came samples of acute and convalescent COVID-19. Sources were T cells, B-cell-depleted T cells, or PBMCs; the material itself was cDNA or gDNA.

The chain has TRBV3-1 (or the pseudogene TRBV3-2) and TRBJ2-6; TRBD1 matches at 10 bases. Sequenced: peripheral blood. The TCR originated in a woman between 50 and 59 years old with active or convalescent COVID-19. CDR3 nucleotide sequence: TGTGCCAGCAGCCGGGGACAGGGGAGCTCTGGGGCCAACGTCCTGACTTTC. This codes for CASSRGQGSSGANVLTF.